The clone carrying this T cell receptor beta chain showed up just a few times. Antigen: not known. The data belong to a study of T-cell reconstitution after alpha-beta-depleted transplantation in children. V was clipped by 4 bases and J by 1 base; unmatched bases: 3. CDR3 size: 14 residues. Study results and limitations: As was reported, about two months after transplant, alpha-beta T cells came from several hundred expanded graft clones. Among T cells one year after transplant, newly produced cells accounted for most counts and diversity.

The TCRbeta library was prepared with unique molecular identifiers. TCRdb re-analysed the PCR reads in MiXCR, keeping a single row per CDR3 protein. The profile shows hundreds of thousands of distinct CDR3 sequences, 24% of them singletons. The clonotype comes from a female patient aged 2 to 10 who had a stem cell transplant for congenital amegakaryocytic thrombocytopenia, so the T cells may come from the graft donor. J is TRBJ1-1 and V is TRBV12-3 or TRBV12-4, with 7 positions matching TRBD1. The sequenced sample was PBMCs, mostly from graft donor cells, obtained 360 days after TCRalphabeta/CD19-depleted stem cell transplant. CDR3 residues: CASSYRGGNTEAFF. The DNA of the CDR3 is TGTGCCAGCAGTTACAGGGGAGGGAACACTGAAGCTTTCTTT.